The clone carrying this TCR beta chain has ten or more counts. Its antigen is currently unknown. The sample is drawn from a study of post-analysis software for immune sequencing data. Study context: As for disease course, relapsing-remitting, secondary progressive and progressive-relapsing multiple sclerosis were all included.

Study results and caveats: In patients, TRBV5-6, TRBV5-1 and TRBV20-1 belonged to five or six TRBV segments found more frequently than in controls. A significant reduction in normalized Chao1 diversity was observed in multiple sclerosis patients versus controls.

Libraries were made from TCR beta cDNA, and they carried unique molecular identifiers. Using its own MiXCR run on the PCR reads, TCRdb lists one record per CDR3 protein. Here the sample spans about 150,000 distinct CDR3 sequences, 30% being singletons. V was pared by 3 bases and J by 6 bases, with 11 bases between. CDR3 length: 13 amino acids. Germline assignment: CDR1 ENHRY and CDR2 SYGVKD. The receptor was derived from a girl aged 5-17 years with multiple sclerosis. Sequencing was done on a sample of blood. The chain links TRBV10-3 to TRBJ2-5; D is unresolved. The CDR3 region has the DNA TGTGCCATCAGTGAAAGCGACCGAAAGACCCAGTACTTC. Encoded protein: CAISESDRKTQYF.